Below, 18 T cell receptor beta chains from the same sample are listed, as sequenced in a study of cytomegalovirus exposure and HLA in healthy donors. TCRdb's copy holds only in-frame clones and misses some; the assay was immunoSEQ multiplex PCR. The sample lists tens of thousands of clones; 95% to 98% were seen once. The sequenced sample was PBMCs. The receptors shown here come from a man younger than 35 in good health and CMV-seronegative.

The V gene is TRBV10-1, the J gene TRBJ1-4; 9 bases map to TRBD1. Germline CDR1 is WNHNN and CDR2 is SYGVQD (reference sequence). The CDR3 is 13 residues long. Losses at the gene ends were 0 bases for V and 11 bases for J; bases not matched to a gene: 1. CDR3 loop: CASSESGTGKLFF. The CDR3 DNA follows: TGCGCCAGCAGTGAGTCCGGGACAGGGAAACTGTTTTTT.

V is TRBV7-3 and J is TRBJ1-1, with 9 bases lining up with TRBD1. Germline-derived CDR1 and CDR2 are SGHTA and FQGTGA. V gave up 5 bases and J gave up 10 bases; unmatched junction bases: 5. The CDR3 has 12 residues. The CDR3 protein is CASSAGTGTAFF. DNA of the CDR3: TGTGCCAGCAGCGCCGGGACAGGGACAGCTTTCTTT. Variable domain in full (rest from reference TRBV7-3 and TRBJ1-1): GAGVSQTPSNKVTEKGKYVELRCDPISGHTALYWYRQSLGQGPEFLIYFQGTGAADDSGLPNDRFFAVRPEGSVSTLKIQRTERGDSAVYLCASSAGTGTAFFGQGTRLTVV.

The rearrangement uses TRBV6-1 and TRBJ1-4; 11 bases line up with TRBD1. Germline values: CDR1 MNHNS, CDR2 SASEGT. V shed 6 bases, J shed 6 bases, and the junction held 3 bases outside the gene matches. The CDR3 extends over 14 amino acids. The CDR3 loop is CASSSGQGDEKLFF. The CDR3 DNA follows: TGTGCCAGCAGCTCGGGACAGGGGGATGAAAAACTGTTTTTT.

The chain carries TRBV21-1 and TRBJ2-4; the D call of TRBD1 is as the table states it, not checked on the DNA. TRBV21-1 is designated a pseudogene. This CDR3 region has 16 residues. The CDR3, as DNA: TGTGCCAGCAGCAAAGGGACAGGGCTCGCCAAAAACATTCAGTACTTC. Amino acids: CASSKGTGLAKNIQYF.

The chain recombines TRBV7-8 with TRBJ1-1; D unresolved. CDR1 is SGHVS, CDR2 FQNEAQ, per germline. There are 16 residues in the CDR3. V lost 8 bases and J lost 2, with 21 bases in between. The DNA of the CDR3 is TGTGCCAGCGAGGAGTCCGGGGTGGGGTTTAACACTGAAGCTTTCTTT. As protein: CASEESGVGFNTEAFF.

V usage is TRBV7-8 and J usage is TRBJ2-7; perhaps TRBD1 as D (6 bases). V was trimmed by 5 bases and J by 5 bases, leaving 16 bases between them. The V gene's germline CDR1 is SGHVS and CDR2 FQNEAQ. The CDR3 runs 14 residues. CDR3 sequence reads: CASSPRGGSNEQYF. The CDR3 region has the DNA TGTGCCAGCAGCCCGAGAGGGGGATCGAACGAGCAGTACTTC. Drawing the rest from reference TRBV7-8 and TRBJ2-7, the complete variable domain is GAGVSQSPRYKVAKRGQDVALRCDPISGHVSLFWYQQALGQGPEFLTYFQNEAQLDKSGLPSDRFFAERPEGSVSTLKIQRTQQEDSAVYLCASSPRGGSNEQYFGPGTRLTVT.

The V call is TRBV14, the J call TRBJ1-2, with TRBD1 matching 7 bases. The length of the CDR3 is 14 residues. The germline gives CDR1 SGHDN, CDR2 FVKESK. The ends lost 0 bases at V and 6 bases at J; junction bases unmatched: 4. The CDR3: CASSQDRQGNGYTF. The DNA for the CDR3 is TGTGCCAGCAGCCAAGATAGACAGGGTAATGGCTACACCTTC.

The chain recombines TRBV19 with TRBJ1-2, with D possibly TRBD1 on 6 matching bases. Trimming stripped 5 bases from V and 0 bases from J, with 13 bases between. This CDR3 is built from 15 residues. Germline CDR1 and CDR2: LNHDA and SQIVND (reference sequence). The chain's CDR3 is CASSPLGGSNYGYTF. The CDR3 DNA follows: TGTGCCAGTAGTCCCCTAGGGGGATCTAACTATGGCTACACCTTC.

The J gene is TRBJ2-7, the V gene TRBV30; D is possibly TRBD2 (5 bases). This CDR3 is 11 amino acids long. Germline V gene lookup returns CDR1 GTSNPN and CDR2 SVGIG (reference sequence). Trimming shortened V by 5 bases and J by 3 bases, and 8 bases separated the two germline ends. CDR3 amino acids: CAWGGGYEQYF. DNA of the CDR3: TGTGCCTGGGGTGGAGGCTACGAGCAGTACTTC.

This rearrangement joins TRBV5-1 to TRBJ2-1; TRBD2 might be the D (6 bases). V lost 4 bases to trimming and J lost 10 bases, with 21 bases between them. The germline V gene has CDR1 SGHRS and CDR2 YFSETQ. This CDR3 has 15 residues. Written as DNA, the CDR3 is TGCGCCAGCAGCCCACTCCAAGGACCCGCGGGAGAGCAGTTCTTC. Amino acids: CASSPLQGPAGEQFF. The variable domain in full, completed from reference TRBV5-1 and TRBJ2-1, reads KAGVTQTPRYLIKTRGQQVTLSCSPISGHRSVSWYQQTPGQGLQFLFEYFSETQRNKGNFPGRFSGRQFSNSRSEMNVSTLELGDSALYLCASSPLQGPAGEQFFGPGTRLTVL.

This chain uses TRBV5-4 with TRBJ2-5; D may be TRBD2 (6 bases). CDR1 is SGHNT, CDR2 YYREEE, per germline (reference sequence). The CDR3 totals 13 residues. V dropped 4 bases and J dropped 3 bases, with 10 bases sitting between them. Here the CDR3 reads CASSKGLEETQYF. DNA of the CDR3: TGTGCCAGCAGCAAGGGACTCGAAGAGACCCAGTACTTC.

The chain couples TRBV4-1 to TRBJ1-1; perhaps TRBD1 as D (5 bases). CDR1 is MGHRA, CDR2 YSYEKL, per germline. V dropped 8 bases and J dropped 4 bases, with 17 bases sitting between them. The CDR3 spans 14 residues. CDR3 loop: CASRSIRGITEAFF. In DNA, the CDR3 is TGCGCCAGCCGTTCTATCCGGGGGATCACTGAAGCTTTCTTT.

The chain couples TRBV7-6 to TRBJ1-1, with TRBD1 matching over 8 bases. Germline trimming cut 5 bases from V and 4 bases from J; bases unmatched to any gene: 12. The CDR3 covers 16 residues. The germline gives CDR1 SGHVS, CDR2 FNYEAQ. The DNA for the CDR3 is TGTGCCAGCAGCCCAGGGTCGGCAACAGGGGGCACTGAAGCTTTCTTT. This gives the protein CASSPGSATGGTEAFF.

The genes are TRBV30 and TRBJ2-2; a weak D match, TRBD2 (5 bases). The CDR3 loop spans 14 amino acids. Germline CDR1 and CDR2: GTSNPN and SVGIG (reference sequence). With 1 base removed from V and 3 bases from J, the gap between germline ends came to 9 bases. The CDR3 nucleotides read TGTGCCTGGAGTGCTGGACTGGACACCGGGGAGCTGTTTTTT. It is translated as CAWSAGLDTGELFF.

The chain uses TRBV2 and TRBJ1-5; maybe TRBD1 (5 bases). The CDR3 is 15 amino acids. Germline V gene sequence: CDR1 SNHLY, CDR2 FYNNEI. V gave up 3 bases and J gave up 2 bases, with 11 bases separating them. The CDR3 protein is CASSERGGGNQPQHF. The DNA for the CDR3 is TGTGCCAGCAGTGAGCGGGGCGGGGGCAATCAGCCCCAGCATTTT.

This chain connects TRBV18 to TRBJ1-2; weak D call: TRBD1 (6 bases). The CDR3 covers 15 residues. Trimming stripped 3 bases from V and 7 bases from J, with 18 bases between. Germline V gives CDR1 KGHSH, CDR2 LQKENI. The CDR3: CASSPSLRTDFGYTF. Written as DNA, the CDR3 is TGTGCCAGCTCACCGAGTCTCCGGACAGATTTTGGCTACACCTTC.

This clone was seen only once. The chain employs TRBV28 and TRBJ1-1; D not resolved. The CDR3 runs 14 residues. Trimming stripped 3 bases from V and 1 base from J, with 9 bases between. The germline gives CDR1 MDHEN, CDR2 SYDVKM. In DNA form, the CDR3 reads TGTGCCAGCAGTTTCCCGACTCGGAACACTGAAGCTTTCTTT. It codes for CASSFPTRNTEAFF.

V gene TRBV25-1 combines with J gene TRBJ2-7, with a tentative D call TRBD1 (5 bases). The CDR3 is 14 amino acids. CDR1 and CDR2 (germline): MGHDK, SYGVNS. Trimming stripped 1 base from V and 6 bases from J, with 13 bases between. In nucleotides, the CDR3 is TGTGCCAGCAGTGAATTGAGCAGGGAAAGCGAGCAGTACTTC. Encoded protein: CASSELSRESEQYF.